These 27 T cell receptor beta chains share one sample of origin, sequenced in a study of CD8+CD57+ T cells in acquired aplastic anemia. For CDR3 and TCR beta VDJ profiling, genomic DNA was the template used. MiXCR, applied by TCRdb to the reads, yields one record per CDR3 protein. The sample comprises 250,000 to 350,000 distinct CDR3 sequences, roughly three fifths of which are singletons, and under 8.5% rests with the top ten. Sequenced: sorted CD4+, CD8+, or CD8+CD57+ T cells (not recorded which) from PBMCs. These receptors all stem from a human donor with severe aplastic anemia or a healthy control (not recorded which).

The chain combines TRBV6-5 with TRBJ1-1; no clear D. The germline CDR1 and CDR2 sequences are MNHEY and SVGAGI. The CDR3 consists of 16 residues. V was cut by 4 bases and J by 0 bases, with 15 bases left in between. This CDR3 reads CASSSLSEGMNTEAFF. The CDR3, as DNA: TGTGCCAGCAGTTCTCTGTCCGAAGGCATGAACACTGAAGCTTTCTTT.

There are many counts of this clonotype. The chain combines TRBV5-1 with TRBJ1-1, with D possibly TRBD1 on 5 matching bases. The germline V gene has CDR1 SGHRS and CDR2 YFSETQ. The CDR3 has 14 residues. V was cut by 0 bases and J by 1 base, with 7 bases left in between. The CDR3, as DNA: TGCGCCAGCAGCTTGGACAGGTGGAACACTGAAGCTTTCTTT. Translating it yields CASSLDRWNTEAFF.

The rearrangement uses TRBV7-9 and TRBJ1-2, with 9 bases fitting TRBD1. This CDR3 has 15 amino acids. The V gene end was trimmed by 6 bases and the J gene end by 4 bases; junction bases not matched to a gene: 9. The germline gives CDR1 SEHNR, CDR2 FQNEAQ (reference sequence). The CDR3 here is CASSSGQGLSYGYTF. The CDR3 DNA reads TGTGCCAGCAGTTCCGGACAGGGGCTATCCTATGGCTACACCTTC.

The V gene is TRBV15, the J gene TRBJ2-1; D is tentatively TRBD1 or TRBD2 (6 bases each). CDR3 length equals 18 residues. Trimming left V 0 bases short and J 2 bases short, with 17 bases between. Germline CDR1 and CDR2: LNHNV and YYDKDF (reference sequence). CDR3 sequence: CATSRDLRGADTYNEQFF. The CDR3 DNA follows: TGTGCCACCAGCAGAGATCTAAGGGGGGCAGACACCTACAATGAGCAGTTCTTC.

The table lists this clonotype with many counts. The chain couples TRBV7-9 to TRBJ1-6, with D tentatively TRBD1 (6 bases). Trimming shortened V by 7 bases and J by 5 bases, and 21 bases separated the two germline ends. CDR1 is SEHNR and CDR2 is FQNEAQ in the germline V gene (reference sequence). The CDR3 covers 17 residues. The CDR3 here is CASTYSSGAMHNSPLHF. The CDR3 DNA reads as TGTGCCAGCACCTACTCATCAGGGGCTATGCATAATTCACCCCTCCACTTT. Complete variable domain (other parts from reference TRBV7-9 and TRBJ1-6): DTGVSQNPRHKITKRGQNVTFRCDPISEHNRLYWYRQTLGQGPEFLTYFQNEAQLEKSRLLSDRFSAERPKGSFSTLEIQRTEQGDSAMYLCASTYSSGAMHNSPLHFGNGTRLTVT.

The J gene is TRBJ1-2, the V gene TRBV10-1, with 7 nucleotides matching TRBD1. CDR3 length: 19 amino acids. CDR1 and CDR2 from the germline V gene are WNHNN and SYGVQD (reference sequence). Trimming cost V 2 bases and J 6 bases; bases outside gene matches: 21. The CDR3 sequence is CASSEPARDSRRGEHGYTF. CDR3 sequence (DNA): TGCGCCAGCAGTGAGCCCGCCCGGGACAGTCGGAGGGGAGAGCATGGCTACACCTTC.

This chain connects TRBV5-6 to TRBJ2-1, with TRBD1 matching over 11 bases. The CDR3 consists of 14 residues. Germline values: CDR1 SGHDT, CDR2 YYEEEE. The trim removed 0 bases at V and 13 bases at J, leaving 6 bases unmatched. CDR3 sequence reads: CASSLAGQGVQQFF. DNA for the CDR3: TGTGCCAGCAGCTTGGCGGGACAGGGGGTACAACAGTTCTTC.

To note about this clonotype: An end of the junction differs from the germline gene, which may be a read error. The CDR3 here is CASSETIRTSGRTDTQYF. The CDR3 DNA follows: TGTGCCAGCAGCGAAACGATAAGGACTAGCGGGAGAACGGATACGCAGTATTTT. This chain uses TRBV15 with TRBJ2-3; 13 nucleotides agree with TRBD2. The CDR3 totals 18 residues. Per germline, CDR1 LNHNV and CDR2 YYDKDF (reference sequence).

This clonotype came up many times. This chain links TRBV10-3 with TRBJ1-2; unclear D gene. Germline CDR1 reads ENHRY; CDR2 reads SYGVKD. The V end lost 3 bases, the J end lost 2 bases, and 7 bases lay between the germline ends. CDR3 length equals 13 residues. This CDR3 reads CAISDSLNYGYTF. As DNA, the CDR3 is TGTGCCATCAGTGACAGCTTAAACTATGGCTACACCTTC.

This clonotype showed up many times. The V call is TRBV7-9, the J call TRBJ2-1; D remains unclear. The germline gives CDR1 SEHNR, CDR2 FQNEAQ (reference sequence). This CDR3 contains 15 residues. Trimming shortened V by 5 bases and J by 10 bases, and 21 bases separated the two germline ends. For the CDR3, the DNA is TGTGCCAGCAGCCCTCGAGGTGGAGCCCCCGCCGAGCAGTTCTTC. It translates to CASSPRGGAPAEQFF.

The V and J genes are TRBV29-1 and TRBJ2-7; D possibly corresponds to TRBD2 (6 bases). The V end lost 4 bases, the J end lost 4 bases, and 14 bases lay between the germline ends. The CDR3 consists of 13 residues. The germline CDR1 and CDR2 sequences are SQVTM and ANQGSEA. CDR3 in amino acids: CSVVQEGKYEQYF. CDR3 DNA sequence: TGCAGCGTTGTACAGGAGGGGAAATACGAGCAGTACTTC.

There are many counts of this clonotype. The genes are TRBV13 and TRBJ2-1; D may correspond to TRBD1 or TRBD2 (5 bases each). The CDR3 is made up of 17 amino acids. Germline assignment: CDR1 PRHDT and CDR2 FYEKMQ (reference sequence). V gave up 5 bases and J gave up 10 bases, with 27 bases separating them. Here the CDR3 DNA reads TGTGCCAGCAGCATACTGATCTCGGTGGGACCGTTTATAGAGCAGTTCTTC. Its translation: CASSILISVGPFIEQFF.

Ten or more counts support this clonotype. The chain links TRBV3-1 to TRBJ2-7, with TRBD2 matching 12 bases. V lost 1 base, J lost 2 bases, and 0 bases stayed unmatched. Germline V CDR1 and CDR2: LGHDT, YNNKEL (reference sequence). The CDR3 runs to 15 residues. The DNA for the CDR3 is TGTGCCAGCAGCCAAGCTAGCGGGGGGGCCTACGAGCAGTACTTC. Its protein is CASSQASGGAYEQYF.

The chain has TRBV10-3 and TRBJ1-1; D gene ambiguous. Germline V gene lookup returns CDR1 ENHRY and CDR2 SYGVKD. V lost 8 bases to trimming and J lost 0 bases, with 10 bases between them. The CDR3 length is 13 residues. In DNA, the CDR3 is TGTGCCATCCATGAGGGAATGAACACTGAAGCTTTCTTT. Amino acid sequence: CAIHEGMNTEAFF.

The rearrangement joins TRBV10-3 to TRBJ1-2, with 9 bases fitting TRBD1. The germline V gene encodes CDR1 ENHRY and CDR2 SYGVKD. J lost 8 bases, V lost 7 bases, and 8 bases had no gene match. There are 13 residues in the CDR3. The CDR3 sequence is CAITSQGAEGYTF. The CDR3, as DNA: TGTGCCATCACCTCACAGGGGGCTGAGGGCTACACCTTC.

Many counts were recorded for this clonotype. V is TRBV3-1 and J is TRBJ1-1; 7 bases line up with TRBD1. Germline loops: CDR1 LGHDT, CDR2 YNNKEL (reference sequence). The V gene end was trimmed by 6 bases and the J gene end by 11 bases; junction bases not matched to a gene: 12. CDR3 length: 13 residues. In nucleotides, the CDR3 is TGTGCCAGCAGTCAATTCCAGGGGGGTGCGGCTTTCTTT. This sequence encodes CASSQFQGGAAFF.

There are many counts of this clonotype. This sequence joins TRBV7-3 and TRBJ1-6; D remains ambiguous. Trimming left V 5 bases short and J 4 bases short, with 9 bases between. CDR1 SGHTA and CDR2 FQGTGA come from the germline V gene. The CDR3 is 14 residues long. This chain's CDR3 is CASSTEGYNSPLHF. Written as DNA, the CDR3 is TGTGCCAGCAGCACAGAGGGTTATAATTCACCCCTCCACTTT.

The chain has TRBV19 and TRBJ2-2; D possibly uses TRBD1 or TRBD2 (6 bases each). CDR3 length equals 15 residues. CDR1 LNHDA and CDR2 SQIVND come from the germline V gene (reference sequence). The V and J ends lost 4 bases and 3 bases respectively, with 12 bases between them. Written as DNA, the CDR3 is TGTGCCAGTAGTAGACCAGGGGAGGACACCGGGGAGCTGTTTTTT. Its protein product is CASSRPGEDTGELFF.

This clonotype was counted many times. The J gene is TRBJ1-2, the V gene TRBV20-1; 9 nucleotides line up with TRBD1. The CDR3 covers 16 residues. Germline V gene data show CDR1 as DFQATT and CDR2 as SNEGSKA (reference sequence). Trimming cost V 7 bases and J 0 bases; bases outside gene matches: 12. CDR3 region: CSVPTGGDATNYGYTF. CDR3 bases: TGCAGTGTCCCGACAGGGGGAGACGCTACTAACTATGGCTACACCTTC.

The rearrangement links TRBV2 to TRBJ1-1; tentative D call: TRBD1 (6 bases). V gave up 8 bases and J gave up 0 bases, with 10 bases separating them. The CDR3 consists of 13 residues. Per germline, CDR1 SNHLY and CDR2 FYNNEI. In nucleotides, the CDR3 is TGTGCCAGCCACAGGGACATGAACACTGAAGCTTTCTTT. Translation gives CASHRDMNTEAFF.

Only a few counts were recorded for this clonotype. The chain is built from TRBV30 and TRBJ1-2; 7 bases align to TRBD1. The V gene end was trimmed by 3 bases and the J gene end by 3 bases; junction bases not matched to a gene: 4. CDR1 and CDR2 from the germline V gene are GTSNPN and SVGIG (reference sequence). The CDR3 length is 13 residues. In nucleotides, the CDR3 is TGTGCCTGGAGAACCGACAGGGACTATGGCTACACCTTC. It yields the protein CAWRTDRDYGYTF. The full variable domain, completed using reference TRBV30 and TRBJ1-2, is SQTIHQWPATLVQPVGSPLSLECTVEGTSNPNLYWYRQAAGRGLQLLFYSVGIGQISSEVPQNLSASRPQDRQFILSSKKLLLSDSGFYLCAWRTDRDYGYTFGSGTRLTVV.

This clonotype was detected ten times or more. J is TRBJ1-5 and V is TRBV6-1, with no clear D. Germline CDR1 MNHNS, CDR2 SASEGT. V was shortened by 1 base and J by 11 bases, with 15 bases between the two germline ends. The CDR3 spans 14 residues. The CDR3 coding sequence is TGTGCCAGCAGTGAAGGGGCTCAAAGGGTATCCCAGCATTTT. This encodes CASSEGAQRVSQHF.

The chain carries TRBV6-5 and TRBJ1-5, with 7 nucleotides matching TRBD1. Per the germline V gene, CDR1 is MNHEY and CDR2 is SVGAGI. The CDR3 is 13 residues long. The J segment lost 10 bases and the V segment lost 8 bases, leaving 11 bases of the junction unmatched. The CDR3 nucleotides read TGTGCCAGCCTTGACAGGGCCGACGGCCCCCAGCATTTT. It codes for CASLDRADGPQHF.

The table lists this clonotype with many counts. This rearrangement joins TRBV7-8 to TRBJ2-1; tentatively, D is TRBD1 (5 bases). The CDR3 is 16 amino acids. From germline, CDR1 is SGHVS and CDR2 FQNEAQ. Trimming pared 1 base from V and 6 bases from J, leaving 16 bases between. CDR3 loop: CASSLGLGLGVNEQFF. The CDR3, as DNA: TGTGCCAGCAGCTTAGGGCTGGGGTTAGGGGTCAATGAGCAGTTCTTC. The complete variable domain, with remaining parts taken from reference TRBV7-8 and TRBJ2-1, reads GAGVSQSPRYKVAKRGQDVALRCDPISGHVSLFWYQQALGQGPEFLTYFQNEAQLDKSGLPSDRFFAERPEGSVSTLKIQRTQQEDSAVYLCASSLGLGLGVNEQFFGPGTRLTVL.

This clonotype was observed many times. The chain links TRBV11-3 to TRBJ2-1, with D perhaps TRBD2 (7 bases). Germline CDR1 SGHNT, CDR2 YENEEA. Trimming shortened V by 3 bases and J by 7 bases, and 16 bases separated the two germline ends. The CDR3 is 15 amino acids. CDR3 DNA sequence: TGTGCCAGCAGCTTTGGGGGGGCCGGGGGGAATGAGCAGTTCTTC. It codes for CASSFGGAGGNEQFF.

The chain employs TRBV7-8 and TRBJ1-5, with 7 bases aligning to TRBD1. Per the germline V gene, CDR1 is SGHVS and CDR2 is FQNEAQ. Losses at the gene ends were 1 base for V and 0 bases for J; bases not matched to a gene: 6. This CDR3 is 17 amino acids long. The CDR3 spells CASSLDGGTVSNQPQHF. The DNA of the CDR3 is TGTGCCAGCAGCTTAGATGGGGGGACAGTTAGCAATCAGCCCCAGCATTTT.

Points on this clonotype: The DNA is omitted, as the CDR3 cannot be located on it reliably, and the CDR3 follows TCRdb's listing. V and J are TRBV7-2 and TRBJ2-7; the table gives TRBD1 as D, unverified against the DNA. The CDR3 numbers 15 amino acids, ends counted. Germline CDR1 reads SGHTA; CDR2 reads FQGNSA. The chain's CDR3 is CASSLVGRGNDEQHF.